The following is a T cell receptor (beta chain) sequence with its context. These data are taken from a study of blood T cell repertoires in COVID-19. Looking at the study overall: COVID-19 samples from acute and convalescent phases originated in the United States, Italy and Spain. T cells, B-cell-depleted T cells, or PBMCs provided the cDNA or gDNA that served as material.

V was cut by 4 bases and J by 3 bases, with 26 bases left in between. The CDR3 has 18 amino acids. In germline, CDR1 is SGHDT, CDR2 YYEEEE. Original handling: Amplified reference gene primers provided the basis for estimating nucleated cell counts. Profiled with immunoSEQ multiplex PCR; TCRdb holds only in-frame clones, not every one. V and J calls and clone size come straight from that table; D and trimming were deduced from the DNA. The table records fewer than 200,000 clones, about 80% of them present only once. Sequencing was performed on peripheral blood. The receptor was derived from a woman aged 80 or older with acute or convalescent COVID-19. The chain combines TRBV5-6 with TRBJ2-7; D may be TRBD2 (5 bases). CDR3 amino acids: CASSLKRASPPWFYEQYF. In DNA form, the CDR3 reads TGTGCCAGCAGCCTAAAGAGGGCCTCGCCGCCTTGGTTCTACGAGCAGTACTTC.